The rows below give T cell receptor beta chains drawn from one sample of a study of blood T cell repertoires in COVID-19. Produced via immunoSEQ multiplex PCR; TCRdb's table is partial and in-frame only. The repertoire holds over 200,000 clones, with about nine tenths as singletons. Sample: peripheral blood. The origin of the receptors is a man aged 60-69 years who had recovered from COVID-19. Each CDR3 is given with its conserved first and last residue.

j_gene | v_gene | CDR3aa
TRBJ1-3 | TRBV27 | CASSTSGTGRGNTIYF
TRBJ1-5 | TRBV6-5 | CASSIDRVNQPQHF
TRBJ2-3 | TRBV24-1 | CATSDPTGSLKRTDTQYF
TRBJ1-2 | TRBV10-3 | CAISEPQGQGGSYGYTF
TRBJ2-3 | TRBV19 | CASSMGGVTDTQYF
TRBJ1-3 | TRBV6-1 | CASSDLPSVGGPGNTIYF
TRBJ2-3 | TRBV5-1 | CASSLVAGSPSTDTQYF
TRBJ2-3 | TRBV7-2 | CASSLAGQNTDTQYF
TRBJ2-4 | TRBV30 | CAWDTGQLNIQYF
TRBJ2-4 | TRBV6-5 | CASLAGRLWVNIQYF
TRBJ2-3 | TRBV2 | CASSEVTAGTQYF
TRBJ1-4 | TRBV5-1 | CASSPRDRENEKLFF
TRBJ1-1 | TRBV6-1 | CASSESHRGPNTEAFF
TRBJ2-7 | TRBV27 | CASSLRTSGPLYEQYF
TRBJ2-1 | TRBV5-6 | CASSFVAGGPYEQFF
TRBJ1-3 | TRBV5-1 | CASSLAPGLEGNTIYF
TRBJ1-2 | TRBV19 | CASRDGQGRNYGYTF
TRBJ1-4 | TRBV9 | CASSGLGATNEKLFF
TRBJ2-7 | TRBV7-2 | CASSLGRGDPYEQYF
TRBJ2-7 | TRBV5-1 | CASSLAASGATYEQYF
TRBJ1-6 | TRBV28 | CASSPTGGGGSPLHF
TRBJ2-3 | TRBV5-1 | CASSFTSEFTDTQYF
TRBJ2-3 | TRBV7-9 | CASGTGTSGGVTQYF
TRBJ1-2 | TRBV5-1 | CASSSDRVNLYGYTF
TRBJ2-1 | TRBV4-2 | CASTREGAGGPGSYNEQFF
TRBJ2-7 | TRBV18 | CASSPTAAYEQYF
TRBJ1-3 | TRBV3-1/TRBV3-2 | CASSHSFDRNSGNTIYF
TRBJ1-6 | TRBV7-8 | CASSLAVGTGRNSPLHF
TRBJ1-3 | TRBV4-3 | CASSQGDSSGNTIYF
TRBJ2-2 | TRBV5-6 | CASSPGLAGYRLGTGELFF
TRBJ1-1 | TRBV2 | CASSVTGGYTEAFF
TRBJ2-2 | TRBV29-1 | CSVDDRNTGELFF
TRBJ1-2 | TRBV30 | CAWSAGFGYGYTF
TRBJ2-7 | TRBV7-8 | CASSRGQGAFEQYF
TRBJ2-1 | TRBV20-1 | CSAQGVGEQFF
TRBJ2-1 | TRBV7-9 | CASSQDRGPYNEQFF
TRBJ1-4 | TRBV10-3 | CAISDPGTDEKLFF
TRBJ1-6 | TRBV6-5 | CASSYKGGSPLHF
TRBJ2-7 | TRBV19 | CASSIRGERGEQYF
TRBJ2-5 | TRBV6-6 | CASTYHRGQETQYF
TRBJ1-5 | TRBV30 | CAWSALFQGQPQHF
TRBJ2-2 | TRBV19 | CASRSPDRANTGELFF
TRBJ2-3 | TRBV6-2/TRBV6-3 | CASSPSSSFRRDTQYF
TRBJ1-6 | TRBV5-6 | CASSLGRLPNSPLHF
TRBJ2-7 | TRBV29-1 | CSGLQGTYEQYF
TRBJ1-2 | TRBV27 | CASRLGTGGRLMHGYTF
TRBJ2-1 | TRBV9 | CASSVVADSYNEQFF
TRBJ1-6 | TRBV6-5 | CASSYETAGGPLHF
TRBJ2-3 | TRBV7-9 | CASSFRDTDTQYF
TRBJ2-3 | TRBV2 | CASMTKSYDTQYF
TRBJ1-5 | TRBV25-1 | CASRDSAKNSNQPQHF
TRBJ1-1 | TRBV18 | CASSPRTGDKAEAFF
TRBJ2-5 | TRBV15 | CATSRGATGLGETQYF
TRBJ2-1 | TRBV14 | CASSQVRLAGSYNEQFF
TRBJ1-1 | TRBV14 | CASSQDLRTANTEAFF
TRBJ1-4 | TRBV5-1 | CASSLDRGDEKLFF
TRBJ1-5 | TRBV25-1 | CASSEYGSNQPQHF